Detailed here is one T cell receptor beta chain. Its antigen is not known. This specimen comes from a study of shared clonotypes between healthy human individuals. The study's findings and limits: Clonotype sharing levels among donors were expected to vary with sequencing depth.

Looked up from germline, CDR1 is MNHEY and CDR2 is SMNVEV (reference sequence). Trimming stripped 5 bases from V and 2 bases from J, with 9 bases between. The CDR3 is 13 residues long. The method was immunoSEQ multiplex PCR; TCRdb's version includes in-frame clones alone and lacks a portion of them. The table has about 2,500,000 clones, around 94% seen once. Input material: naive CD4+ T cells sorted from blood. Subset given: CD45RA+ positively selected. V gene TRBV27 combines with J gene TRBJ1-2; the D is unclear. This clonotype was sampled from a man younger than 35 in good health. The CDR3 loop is CASSVGTNYGYTF. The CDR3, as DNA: TGTGCCAGCAGTGTTGGAACGAACTATGGCTACACCTTC.